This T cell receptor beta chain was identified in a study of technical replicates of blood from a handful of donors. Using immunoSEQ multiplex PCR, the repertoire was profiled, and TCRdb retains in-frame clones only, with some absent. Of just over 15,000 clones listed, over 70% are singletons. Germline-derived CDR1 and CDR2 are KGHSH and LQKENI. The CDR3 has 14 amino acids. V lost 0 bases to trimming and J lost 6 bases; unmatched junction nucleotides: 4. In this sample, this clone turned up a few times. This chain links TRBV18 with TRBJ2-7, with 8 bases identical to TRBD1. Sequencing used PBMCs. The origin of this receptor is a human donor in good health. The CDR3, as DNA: TGTGCCAGCTCACCACCGGGACAGGCGGGCGAGCAGTACTTC. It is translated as CASSPPGQAGEQYF.